These T cell receptor beta chains were read from a single sample in a study of CD8+ T cells in alopecia areata. Clones were read by immunoSEQ multiplex PCR, and TCRdb kept only the in-frame ones, dropping some. The sample lists around 97,000 clones; 85% to 90% were seen once. Sequences were derived from CD8+ T cells sorted from blood, sampled at approximately week 30, from a patient treated with tofacitinib. The receptors originated from a human donor with alopecia areata. CDR3s include the opening cysteine and the closing phenylalanine or tryptophan. Each record gives: clone size, J gene, D gene, V gene, CDR3 DNA, CDR3 protein. A D gene is named only where the DNA matches it firmly. Where a row states a size, it is once, few, many or the class of an expanded clone; other rows omit it.

size: once; J: TRBJ1-2; D: NA; V: TRBV6-5; DNA: TGTGCCAGCAGTTACTGGGGGGTACGGGGCTACACCTTC; CDR3: CASSYWGVRGYTF
size: NA; J: TRBJ2-7; D: TRBD1; V: TRBV4-1; DNA: TGCGCCAGCAGCCAAGTTCAAGGACAGGGGTCATACGAGCAGTACTTC; CDR3: CASSQVQGQGSYEQYF
size: NA; J: TRBJ2-7; D: TRBD2; V: TRBV5-1; DNA: TGCGCCAGCAGCTTGTACCCTAGCGGGAACTCAGGGGAGCAGTACTTC; CDR3: CASSLYPSGNSGEQYF
size: NA; J: TRBJ2-7; D: NA; V: TRBV12-5; DNA: TGTGCTAGTGGTTTGGGTTTGGACGAGCAGTACTTC; CDR3: CASGLGLDEQYF
size: NA; J: TRBJ1-2; D: TRBD1; V: TRBV13; DNA: TGTGCCAGCAGCCCATGGGACAGGGGGAATGGCTACACCTTC; CDR3: CASSPWDRGNGYTF
size: NA; J: TRBJ2-5; D: TRBD1; V: TRBV5-1; DNA: TGCGCCAGCAGCTCGCCGGGACAGGGGGTAGAGACCCAGTACTTC; CDR3: CASSSPGQGVETQYF
size: NA; J: TRBJ2-1; D: NA; V: TRBV29-1; DNA: TGCAGCGTTGAAGATGGGATTGAAGAGCAGTTCTTC; CDR3: CSVEDGIEEQFF
size: NA; J: TRBJ2-7; D: TRBD2; V: TRBV13; DNA: TGTGCCAGCAGCTTAAGAAAACGGGAGGGCTCGTACGAGCAGTACTTC; CDR3: CASSLRKREGSYEQYF
size: NA; J: TRBJ2-1; D: NA; V: TRBV5-4; DNA: TGTGCCAGCAGGGAAGGCTCCTACAATGAGCAGTTCTTC; CDR3: CASREGSYNEQFF
size: NA; J: TRBJ2-2; D: TRBD1; V: TRBV9; DNA: TGTGCCAGCAGCGTAAGGACAGGGGGCCCGAACACCGGGGAGCTGTTTTTT; CDR3: CASSVRTGGPNTGELFF
size: NA; J: TRBJ2-5; D: TRBD1; V: TRBV7-8; DNA: TGTGCCAGCAGTTCCCTGACAGGGGGCTATGAGACCCAGTACTTC; CDR3: CASSSLTGGYETQYF
size: NA; J: TRBJ1-1; D: NA; V: TRBV7-9; DNA: TGTGCCAGCAGCTTATCAGGCATTGAAGCTTTCTTT; CDR3: CASSLSGIEAFF
size: NA; J: TRBJ2-5; D: NA; V: TRBV6-5; DNA: TGTGCCAGCAGTTCCCCTCGACAGGGGAGGGAAGAGACCCAGTACTTC; CDR3: CASSSPRQGREETQYF
size: NA; J: TRBJ2-7; D: NA; V: TRBV2; DNA: TGTGCCAGCAGTGAAGGCCCGGTGTCCTACGAGCAGTACTTC; CDR3: CASSEGPVSYEQYF
size: NA; J: TRBJ1-4; D: TRBD1; V: TRBV5-1; DNA: TGCGCCAGCAAGAGAGAAGGACAGGGGGAATGGACTAATGAAAAACTGTTTTTT; CDR3: CASKREGQGEWTNEKLFF
size: NA; J: TRBJ2-7; D: NA; V: TRBV7-9; DNA: TGTGCCAGCAGCTGGATGGGATACGAGCAGTACTTC; CDR3: CASSWMGYEQYF
size: few; J: TRBJ1-3; D: TRBD1; V: TRBV10-3; DNA: TGTGCCATTTTGACAGGGGTTTTCACCATATATTTT; CDR3: CAILTGVFTIYF
size: NA; J: TRBJ2-1; D: TRBD1; V: TRBV10-2; DNA: TGCGCCAGCGGGACAGGGTTGAACAATGAGCAGTTCTTC; CDR3: CASGTGLNNEQFF
size: NA; J: TRBJ2-4; D: TRBD1; V: TRBV27; DNA: TGTGCCAGCACGGGACAGGGGGCCAAAAACATTCAGTACTTC; CDR3: CASTGQGAKNIQYF
size: NA; J: TRBJ2-7; D: NA; V: TRBV6-5; DNA: TGTGCCAGCAGTTACCGGGACAACTCCTACGAGCAGTACTTC; CDR3: CASSYRDNSYEQYF
size: NA; J: TRBJ2-1; D: NA; V: TRBV7-3; DNA: TGTGCCAGCAGCTTAAGTGGCAGGGGAAAGTACAATGAGCAGTTCTTC; CDR3: CASSLSGRGKYNEQFF
size: NA; J: TRBJ2-2; D: TRBD2; V: TRBV4-1; DNA: TGCGCCAGCAGCCAAGAATTAGCGGGAGGCACCGGGGAGCTGTTTTTT; CDR3: CASSQELAGGTGELFF
size: once; J: TRBJ2-7; D: NA; V: TRBV7-9; DNA: TGTGCCAGCAGCTCAGGGAGCTCCTACGAGCAGTACTTC; CDR3: CASSSGSSYEQYF
size: NA; J: TRBJ2-7; D: NA; V: TRBV5-4; DNA: TGTGCCAGCAGCAACAGTGAATCCTACGAGCAGTACTTC; CDR3: CASSNSESYEQYF
size: NA; J: TRBJ2-7; D: NA; V: TRBV10-2; DNA: TGCGCCAGCAGTGAGTCGGGAACAGACCCCTACGAGCAGTACTTC; CDR3: CASSESGTDPYEQYF
size: NA; J: TRBJ1-1; D: NA; V: TRBV19; DNA: TGTGCCAGTAGTATAGATGTTGGGAACACTGAAGCTTTCTTT; CDR3: CASSIDVGNTEAFF
size: NA; J: TRBJ2-5; D: TRBD1; V: TRBV15; DNA: TGTGCCACCAGCAGAGGCGACGCAGGGGGCGAGGAGACCCAGTACTTC; CDR3: CATSRGDAGGEETQYF
size: NA; J: TRBJ1-1; D: TRBD1; V: TRBV7-2; DNA: TGTGCCAGCAGCTACCCACAACAGGGGGGAGGCACTGAAGCTTTCTTT; CDR3: CASSYPQQGGGTEAFF
size: NA; J: TRBJ2-7; D: NA; V: TRBV5-1; DNA: TGCGCCAGCAGCCTGTGGCAGGGAGACGAGCAGTACTTC; CDR3: CASSLWQGDEQYF
size: NA; J: TRBJ2-1; D: TRBD2; V: TRBV6-5; DNA: TGTGCCAGCAGTTTGTGGATTGAGACTAGCGGCAATGAGCAGTTCTTC; CDR3: CASSLWIETSGNEQFF
size: NA; J: TRBJ2-7; D: NA; V: TRBV27; DNA: TGTGCCAGCAGTGTAGGGTACGAGCAGTACTTC; CDR3: CASSVGYEQYF
size: few; J: TRBJ2-7; D: NA; V: TRBV12-5; DNA: TGTGCTAGTGGTTCCCCCCAGGTAGCCTACGAGCAGTACTTC; CDR3: CASGSPQVAYEQYF
size: NA; J: TRBJ2-7; D: TRBD1; V: TRBV19; DNA: TGTGCCAGTAGCTTACAGGGGTCCTACGAGCAGTACTTC; CDR3: CASSLQGSYEQYF
size: once; J: TRBJ1-1; D: NA; V: TRBV10-3; DNA: TGTGCCATCAGTGAGGCAGGGGCGAACACTGAAGCTTTCTTT; CDR3: CAISEAGANTEAFF
size: NA; J: TRBJ1-1; D: TRBD1; V: TRBV7-3; DNA: TGTGCCAGCAGCCCTCAACAGGGGTCTAACACTGAAGCTTTCTTT; CDR3: CASSPQQGSNTEAFF
size: NA; J: TRBJ1-3; D: TRBD1; V: TRBV7-9; DNA: TGTGCCAGCAGCTTAGGTCGGACAGGGATCGGTAACACCATATATTTT; CDR3: CASSLGRTGIGNTIYF
size: NA; J: TRBJ2-7; D: NA; V: TRBV30; DNA: TGTGCCTGGAGTCCCGCGTCGAGAGTCTACGAGCAGTACTTC; CDR3: CAWSPASRVYEQYF
size: NA; J: TRBJ2-1; D: NA; V: TRBV4-1; DNA: TGCGCCAGCAGCCCTACTTCCAACAGGGGAGGCAATGAGCAGTTCTTC; CDR3: CASSPTSNRGGNEQFF
size: NA; J: TRBJ2-2; D: NA; V: TRBV4-2; DNA: TGTGCCAGCAGCCAAGGAAGAGACTGGGAGCTGTTTTTT; CDR3: CASSQGRDWELFF
size: NA; J: TRBJ2-2; D: NA; V: TRBV7-8; DNA: TGTGCCAGCAGCTTAACGGTGAACACCGGGGAGCTGTTTTTT; CDR3: CASSLTVNTGELFF
size: NA; J: TRBJ2-5; D: NA; V: TRBV7-9; DNA: TGTGCCAGCAGCTTATGGGCAGGGTCTCAAGAGACCCAGTACTTC; CDR3: CASSLWAGSQETQYF
size: NA; J: TRBJ2-7; D: TRBD1; V: TRBV19; DNA: TGTGCCAGTAGTATCGGGACAGGGAGCGAGCAGTACTTC; CDR3: CASSIGTGSEQYF
size: once; J: TRBJ2-7; D: TRBD2; V: TRBV18; DNA: TGTGCCAGCTCACCCGGGACTAGCGCCTACGAGCAGTACTTC; CDR3: CASSPGTSAYEQYF
size: NA; J: TRBJ2-2; D: TRBD2; V: TRBV14; DNA: TGTGCCAGCAGCCAGGCTAGCGGGAGTACCGGGGAGCTGTTTTTT; CDR3: CASSQASGSTGELFF
size: NA; J: TRBJ2-3; D: NA; V: TRBV11-2; DNA: TGTGCCAGCAGCTTAGATCAATACAACAGAGCTAGCACAGATACGCAGTATTTT; CDR3: CASSLDQYNRASTDTQYF
size: NA; J: TRBJ2-7; D: TRBD1; V: TRBV25-1; DNA: TGTGCCAGCACCGCCTCCCGGGACAGCCTATACGAGCAGTACTTC; CDR3: CASTASRDSLYEQYF
size: NA; J: TRBJ2-7; D: TRBD1; V: TRBV5-6; DNA: TGTGCCAGCAGCTTCGGGACAGGGACCGAGCAGTACTTC; CDR3: CASSFGTGTEQYF
size: NA; J: TRBJ1-1; D: NA; V: TRBV7-2; DNA: TGTGCCAGCAGCCCGAGTCTATCCTACACTGAAGCTTTCTTT; CDR3: CASSPSLSYTEAFF
size: NA; J: TRBJ2-7; D: NA; V: TRBV5-6; DNA: TGTGCCAGCAGCTTGACAGATTCCTACGAGCAGTACTTC; CDR3: CASSLTDSYEQYF
size: NA; J: TRBJ2-7; D: NA; V: TRBV19; DNA: TGTGCCAGTAGTTATGACAGTTTCTCCTACGAGCAGTACTTC; CDR3: CASSYDSFSYEQYF
size: NA; J: TRBJ2-7; D: TRBD2; V: TRBV27; DNA: TGTGCCAGCAGTGGCCCTAGCGGGTCTAACTCCTACGAGCAGTACTTC; CDR3: CASSGPSGSNSYEQYF
size: NA; J: TRBJ1-1; D: NA; V: TRBV7-9; DNA: TGTGCCAGCAGCCCTTCAGGAATTGAAGCTTTCTTT; CDR3: CASSPSGIEAFF
size: NA; J: TRBJ1-1; D: TRBD1; V: TRBV30; DNA: TGTGCCTGGTGGGGTCAGGGGGGCACTGAAGCTTTCTTT; CDR3: CAWWGQGGTEAFF
size: NA; J: TRBJ2-2; D: NA; V: TRBV27; DNA: TGTGCCAGCAGTTTAACAGGTGCCGGGGAGCTGTTTTTT; CDR3: CASSLTGAGELFF
size: NA; J: TRBJ2-2; D: NA; V: TRBV9; DNA: TGTGCCAGCAGCCCTCACGGGGGCAGGGCCGGGGAGCTGTTTTTT; CDR3: CASSPHGGRAGELFF
size: NA; J: TRBJ2-2; D: TRBD2; V: TRBV9; DNA: TGTGCCAGCAGCTCCCGTATAACTAGCGGGATGAGGAACACCGGGGAGCTGTTTTTT; CDR3: CASSSRITSGMRNTGELFF
size: NA; J: TRBJ2-3; D: NA; V: TRBV9; DNA: TGTTCTAGCGCTTCTAGCACAGATACGCAGTATTTT; CDR3: CSSASSTDTQYF
size: NA; J: TRBJ2-1; D: TRBD2; V: TRBV18; DNA: TGTGCCAGCTTGACTAGCGGGGGACACTACAATGAGCAGTTCTTC; CDR3: CASLTSGGHYNEQFF
size: NA; J: TRBJ2-3; D: NA; V: TRBV7-8; DNA: TGTGCCAGCAGCTTAGGGTCGACTTCCACAGATACGCAGTATTTT; CDR3: CASSLGSTSTDTQYF
size: NA; J: TRBJ2-1; D: NA; V: TRBV9; DNA: TGTGCCAGCAGCGTAGATGGTAGGCAGTTCTTC; CDR3: CASSVDGRQFF